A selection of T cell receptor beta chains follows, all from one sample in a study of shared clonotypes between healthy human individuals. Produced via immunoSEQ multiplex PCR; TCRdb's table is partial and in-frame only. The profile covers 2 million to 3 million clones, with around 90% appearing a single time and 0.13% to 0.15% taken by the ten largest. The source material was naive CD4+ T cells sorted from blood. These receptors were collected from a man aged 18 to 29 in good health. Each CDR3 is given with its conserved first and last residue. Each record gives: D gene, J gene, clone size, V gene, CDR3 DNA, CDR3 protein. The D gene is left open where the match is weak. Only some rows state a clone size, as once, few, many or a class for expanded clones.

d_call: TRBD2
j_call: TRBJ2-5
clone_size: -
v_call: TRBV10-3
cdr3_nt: TGTGCCATCAGTCCCGCGGGCGAGCGGGATACCGAGACCCAGTACTTC
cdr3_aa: CAISPAGERDTETQYF

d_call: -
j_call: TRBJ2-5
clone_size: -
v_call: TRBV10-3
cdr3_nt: TGTGCCATCAGTGCCGACTCTGCCCCAGGGACCCAGTACTTC
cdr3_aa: CAISADSAPGTQYF

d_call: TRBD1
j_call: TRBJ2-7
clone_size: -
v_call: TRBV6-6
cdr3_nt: TGTGCCAGCAGTGGGACAGGGGTGGACGAGCAGTACTTC
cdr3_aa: CASSGTGVDEQYF

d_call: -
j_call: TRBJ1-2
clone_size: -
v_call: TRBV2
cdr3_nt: TGTGCCAGCAGTGAACAAGAGACGAGTGGCTACACCTTC
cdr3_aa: CASSEQETSGYTF

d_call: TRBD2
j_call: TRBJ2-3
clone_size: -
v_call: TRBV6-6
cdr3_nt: TGTGCCAGCAGTCCCCCCGACGGGAGGGCCCATACGCAGTATTTT
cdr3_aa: CASSPPDGRAHTQYF

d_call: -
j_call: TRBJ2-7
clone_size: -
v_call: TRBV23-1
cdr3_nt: TGCGCCAGCAGTCAGGACAGAACCTACGAGCAGTACTTC
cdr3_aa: CASSQDRTYEQYF

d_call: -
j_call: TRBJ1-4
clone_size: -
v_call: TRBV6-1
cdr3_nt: TGTGCCAGCAGTGTAAACAGGGATGAAAAACTGTTTTTT
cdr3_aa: CASSVNRDEKLFF

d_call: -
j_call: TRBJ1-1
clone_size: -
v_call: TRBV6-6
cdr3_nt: TGTGCCAGCCGGAGGGGCGGCGGGAACACTGAAGCTTTCTTT
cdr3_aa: CASRRGGGNTEAFF

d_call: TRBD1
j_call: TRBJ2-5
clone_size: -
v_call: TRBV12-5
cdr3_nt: TGTGCTAGTGGTAATACGGACGCCATCCGGGACAGGGGTGAAAAAGAGACCCAGTACTTC
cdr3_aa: CASGNTDAIRDRGEKETQYF

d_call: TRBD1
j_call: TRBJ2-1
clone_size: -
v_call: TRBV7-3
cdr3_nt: TGTGCCAGCAGCCCTCGGACAGGGGTAGGGGATGAGCAGTTCTTC
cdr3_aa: CASSPRTGVGDEQFF

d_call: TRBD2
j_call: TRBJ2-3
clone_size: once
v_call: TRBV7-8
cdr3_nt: TGTGCCAGCAGACCCACTAGCGGACTTAGCACAGATACGCAGTATTTT
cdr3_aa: CASRPTSGLSTDTQYF

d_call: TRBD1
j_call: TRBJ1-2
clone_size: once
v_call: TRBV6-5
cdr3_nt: TGTGCCAGCAGTAAGACAGGGCCCCCCTTCGGCTACACCTTC
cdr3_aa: CASSKTGPPFGYTF

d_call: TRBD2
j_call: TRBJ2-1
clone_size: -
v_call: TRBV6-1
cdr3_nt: TGTGCCAGCAGTGAAGGACTAGCGGGAATTTACAATGAGCAGTTCTTC
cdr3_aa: CASSEGLAGIYNEQFF

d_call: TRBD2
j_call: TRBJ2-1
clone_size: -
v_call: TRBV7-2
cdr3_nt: TGTGCCAGCAGCATAGGGGCCCTAGCGGGAGTTGAGCAGTTCTTC
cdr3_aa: CASSIGALAGVEQFF

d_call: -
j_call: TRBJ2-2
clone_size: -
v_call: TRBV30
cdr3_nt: TGTGCCTGGAGTGTTTATGCAATCGGGGAGCTGTTTTTT
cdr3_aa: CAWSVYAIGELFF

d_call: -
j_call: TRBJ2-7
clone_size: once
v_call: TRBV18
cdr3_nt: TGTGCCAGCTCACCCCCCTCGGGTTTCGAGCAGTACTTC
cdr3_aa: CASSPPSGFEQYF

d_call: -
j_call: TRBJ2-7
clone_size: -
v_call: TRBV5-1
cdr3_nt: TGCGCCAGCAGTGGCCGTGGGGAGGCGGCGTACGAGCAGTACTTC
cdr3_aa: CASSGRGEAAYEQYF

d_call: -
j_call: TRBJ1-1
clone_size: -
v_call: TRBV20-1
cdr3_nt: TGCAGTGCCTCCTTTGAAGCTTTCTTT
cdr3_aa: CSASFEAFF

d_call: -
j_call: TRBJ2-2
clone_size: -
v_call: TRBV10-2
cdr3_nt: TGCGCCAGCTCGAGCACCGGGGAGCTGTTTTTT
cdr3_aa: CASSSTGELFF

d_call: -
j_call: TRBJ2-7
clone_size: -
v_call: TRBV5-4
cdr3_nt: TGTGCCAGCAGCCCAGGGGATCCCTCCTCCTACGAGCAGTACTTC
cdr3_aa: CASSPGDPSSYEQYF

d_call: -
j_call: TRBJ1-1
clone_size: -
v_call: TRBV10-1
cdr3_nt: TGCGCCAGCAGCGGACAGATAAACACTGAAGCTTTCTTT
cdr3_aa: CASSGQINTEAFF

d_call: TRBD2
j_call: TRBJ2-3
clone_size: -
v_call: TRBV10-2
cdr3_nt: TGCGCCAGCAGTCTAGCGGGGGCCACAGATACGCAGTATTTT
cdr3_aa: CASSLAGATDTQYF

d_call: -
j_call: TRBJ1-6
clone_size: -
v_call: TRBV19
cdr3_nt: TGTGCCAGTACCGACGGACCCAATGTGGGTTCACCCCTCCACTTT
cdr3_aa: CASTDGPNVGSPLHF

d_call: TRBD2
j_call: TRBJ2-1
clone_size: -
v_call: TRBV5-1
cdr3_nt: TGCGCCAGCAGCCCTAGCGGGAGGAGTTTAATTAATGAGCAGTTCTTC
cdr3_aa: CASSPSGRSLINEQFF

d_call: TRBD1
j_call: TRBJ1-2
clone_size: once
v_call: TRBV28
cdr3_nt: TGTGCCAGCAGACCCGGGACAGGGGGTAACTATGGCTACACCTTC
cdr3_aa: CASRPGTGGNYGYTF

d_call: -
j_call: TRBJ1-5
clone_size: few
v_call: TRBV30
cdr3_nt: TGTGCCTGGAGCCAGGGATCCTTCGGCCCTAATCAGCCCCAGCATTTT
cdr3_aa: CAWSQGSFGPNQPQHF

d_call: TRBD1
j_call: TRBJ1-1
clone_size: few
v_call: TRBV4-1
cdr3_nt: TGCGCCAGCAGCCGAGTTAGGGACAGGCACATGAACACTGAAGCTTTCTTT
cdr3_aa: CASSRVRDRHMNTEAFF

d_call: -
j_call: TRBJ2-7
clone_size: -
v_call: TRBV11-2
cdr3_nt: TGTGCCAGCAGCTCAGGCCACGAGCAGTACTTC
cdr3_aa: CASSSGHEQYF

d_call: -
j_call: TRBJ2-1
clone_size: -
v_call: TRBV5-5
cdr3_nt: TGTGCCAGCAGCTTCCTCCAGGGTGGGGATGAGCAGTTCTTC
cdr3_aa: CASSFLQGGDEQFF

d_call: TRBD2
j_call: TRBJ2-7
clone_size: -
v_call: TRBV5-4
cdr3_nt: TGTGCCAGCAGCGCTGGGAGGGGCTACGAGCAGTACTTC
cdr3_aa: CASSAGRGYEQYF

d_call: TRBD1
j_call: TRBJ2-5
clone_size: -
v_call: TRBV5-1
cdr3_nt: TGCGCCAGCAGCTTGGTAGCAGGGGGCCAAGAGACCCAGTACTTC
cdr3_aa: CASSLVAGGQETQYF

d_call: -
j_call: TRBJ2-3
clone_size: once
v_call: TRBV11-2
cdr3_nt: TGTGCCAGCAGCCCGACCACAGATACGCAGTATTTT
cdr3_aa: CASSPTTDTQYF

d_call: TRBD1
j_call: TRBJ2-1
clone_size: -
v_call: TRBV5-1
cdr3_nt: TGCGCCAGCAGCCAGAGACAGGGGGCGGGGAATGAGCAGTTCTTC
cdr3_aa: CASSQRQGAGNEQFF

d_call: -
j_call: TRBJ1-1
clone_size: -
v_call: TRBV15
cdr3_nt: TGTGCCACCAGCAGAGATCCGAGGGGAGAAGCTTTCTTT
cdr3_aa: CATSRDPRGEAFF

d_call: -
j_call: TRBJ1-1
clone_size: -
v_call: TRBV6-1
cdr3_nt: TGTGCCAGCAGTGAAGGGGGGCGGGTCACTGAAGCTTTCTTT
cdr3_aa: CASSEGGRVTEAFF

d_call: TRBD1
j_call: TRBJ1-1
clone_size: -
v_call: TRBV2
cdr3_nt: TGTGCCAGCAGTCCGACAGGGGCCCTGAACACTGAAGCTTTCTTT
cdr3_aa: CASSPTGALNTEAFF

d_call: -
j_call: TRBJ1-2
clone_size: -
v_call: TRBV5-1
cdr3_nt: TGCGCCAGCAGCTTGGGGACCAACAGCGGCTATGGCTACACCTTC
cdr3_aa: CASSLGTNSGYGYTF

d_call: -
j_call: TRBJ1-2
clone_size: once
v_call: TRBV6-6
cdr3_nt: TGTGCCAGCAGTTACCCCCCCGGTTCTAACTATGGCTACACCTTC
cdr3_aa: CASSYPPGSNYGYTF

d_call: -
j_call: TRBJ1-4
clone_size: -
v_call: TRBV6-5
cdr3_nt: TGTGCCAGCAGTGACTCCGACAAATTTGAAAAACTGTTTTTT
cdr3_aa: CASSDSDKFEKLFF

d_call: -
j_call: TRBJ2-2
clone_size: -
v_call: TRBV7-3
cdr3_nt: TGTGCCAGCAGCCCGCAAAACACCGGGGAGCTGTTTTTT
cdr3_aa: CASSPQNTGELFF

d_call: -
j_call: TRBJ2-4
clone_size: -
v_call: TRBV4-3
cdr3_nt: TGCGCCAGCAGCCAAGATTCTTCTTCCGGGAACATTCAGTACTTC
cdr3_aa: CASSQDSSSGNIQYF

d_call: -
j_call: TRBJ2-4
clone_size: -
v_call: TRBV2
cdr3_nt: TGTGCCAGCAGAGGGTCTTTAGGCATTCAGTACTTC
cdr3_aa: CASRGSLGIQYF

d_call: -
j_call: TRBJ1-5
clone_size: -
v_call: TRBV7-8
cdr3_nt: TGTGCCAGCAGCTTAGAGGAGTCGCGTCGCGGCACCCAGCCCCAGCATTTT
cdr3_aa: CASSLEESRRGTQPQHF

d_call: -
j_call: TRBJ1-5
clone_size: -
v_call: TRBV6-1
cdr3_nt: TGTGCCAGCGGTAGGTCGGGGGGGGCTGATCAGCCCCAGCATTTT
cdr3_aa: CASGRSGGADQPQHF

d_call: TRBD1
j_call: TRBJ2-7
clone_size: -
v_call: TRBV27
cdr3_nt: TGTGCCAGCAGTTTAATGGGACAGGGACGCTACGAGCAGTACTTC
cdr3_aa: CASSLMGQGRYEQYF

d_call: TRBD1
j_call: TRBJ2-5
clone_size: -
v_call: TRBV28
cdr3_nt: TGTGCCAGCAGTTTCCGGACAGGGGGAGAGACCCAGTACTTC
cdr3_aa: CASSFRTGGETQYF

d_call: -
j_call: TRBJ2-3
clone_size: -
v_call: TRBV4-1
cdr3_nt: TGCGCCAGCAGCCAAGGGGTTCCAGATACGCAGTATTTT
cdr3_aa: CASSQGVPDTQYF

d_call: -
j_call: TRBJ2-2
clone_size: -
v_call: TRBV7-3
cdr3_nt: TGTGCCAGCAGCTTACTGGGCGGGGAGCTGTTTTTT
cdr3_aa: CASSLLGGELFF

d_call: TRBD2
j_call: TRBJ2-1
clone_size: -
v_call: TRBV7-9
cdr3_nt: TGTGCCAGCAGCTTATCTGCGGGGGATGAGCAGTTCTTC
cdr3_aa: CASSLSAGDEQFF

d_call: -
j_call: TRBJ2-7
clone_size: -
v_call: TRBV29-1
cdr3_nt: TGCAGCGTCGGGACGGCGACGAGTTCCTACGAGCAGTACTTC
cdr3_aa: CSVGTATSSYEQYF

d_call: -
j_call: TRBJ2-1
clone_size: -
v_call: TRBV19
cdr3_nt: TGTGCCAGTAGCAACCGGGCGGCAAGCGGTGAGCAGTTCTTC
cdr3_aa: CASSNRAASGEQFF

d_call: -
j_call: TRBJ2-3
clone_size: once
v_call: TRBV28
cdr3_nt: TGTGCCAGCAAGGAAGGGGGGGCCCTAGATACGCAGTATTTT
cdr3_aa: CASKEGGALDTQYF

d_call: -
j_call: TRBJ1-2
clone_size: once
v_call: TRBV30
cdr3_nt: TGTGCCTGGAGAGGCGATGGGGGCCTAAATGGCTACACCTTC
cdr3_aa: CAWRGDGGLNGYTF